A single TCR beta chain is shown here with its context. Its specificity is unknown. Overall study findings and caveats: Larger-cohort validation covered only one TCR beta V-J rearrangement.

The J segment lost 3 bases and the V segment lost 6 bases, leaving 7 bases of the junction unmatched. CDR3 length equals 15 residues. After constant-region reverse-primer amplification, full-length variable regions underwent semi-nested PCR with Nested Universal Primer A. Each CDR3 protein is one row after TCRdb ran MiXCR on the 5' RACE reads. Among thousands of distinct CDR3 sequences listed, roughly 50% were seen once. CD4+CD45RO+CD25- cells were isolated as memory CD4+ T cells. This TCR derives from a female donor with breast cancer. The gene calls are TRBV12-3 or TRBV12-4 and TRBJ2-7; TRBD2 matches 11 bases. Material: memory CD4+ T cells sorted from a lymph node. The subset denotes: memory CD4+ T cells, CD4+CD45RO+CD25-. Here the CDR3 DNA reads TGTGCCAGCAGGACCTCGACTAGCGGGAACTACGAGCAGTACTTC. Its protein product is CASRTSTSGNYEQYF.